Below, 9 T cell receptor beta chains from the same sample are listed, as sequenced in a study of blood T cell repertoires in COVID-19. The data were produced by immunoSEQ multiplex PCR, yet TCRdb's version contains in-frame clones alone and is incomplete. In the table there are 100,000 to 130,000 clones, less than 75% of which are singletons. Material for sequencing was peripheral blood. These receptors were taken from a woman aged 35 to 49 with acute or convalescent COVID-19.

This clone was observed a few times. The genes are TRBV7-2 and TRBJ1-2, with D maybe TRBD1 (6 bases). Germline-derived CDR1 and CDR2 are SGHTA and FQGNSA. This CDR3 has 14 residues. Trimming took off 3 bases at V and 4 bases at J, with 12 bases between the two ends. The CDR3 nucleotides read TGTGCCAGCAGCTTGGGACGGGGGGCCTATGGCTACACCTTC. Translating it yields CASSLGRGAYGYTF.

This clone occurred many times. This chain uses TRBV6-2 or TRBV6-3 with TRBJ2-7; 7 bases are a match to TRBD2. J lost 0 bases, V lost 0 bases, and 2 bases had no gene match. The length of the CDR3 is 15 residues. Looked up from germline, CDR1 is MNHEY and CDR2 is SVGEGT. Written as DNA, the CDR3 is TGTGCCAGCAGTTACTCGGGGGGGAGCTCCTACGAGCAGTACTTC. Translated: CASSYSGGSSYEQYF.

The V gene is TRBV4-1, the J gene TRBJ2-1; 10 nucleotides align to TRBD2. J gave up 8 bases and V 4 bases, and 17 bases lay outside the gene matches. The CDR3 runs to 18 residues. Germline V gene data show CDR1 as MGHRA and CDR2 as YSYEKL. The CDR3 reads CASSRGSIRSGGADEQFF. Written as DNA, the CDR3 is TGCGCCAGCAGCCGAGGCTCAATTAGGAGCGGGGGGGCCGATGAGCAGTTCTTC.

V gene TRBV13 combines with J gene TRBJ2-5; D is possibly TRBD1 (6 bases). The CDR3 totals 14 residues. Trimming took off 3 bases at V and 5 bases at J, with 13 bases between the two ends. Germline lookup yields CDR1 PRHDT and CDR2 FYEKMQ (reference sequence). Written as DNA, the CDR3 is TGTGCCAGCAGCTTCCCAGGGGTTCCTGAGACCCAGTACTTC. Translating it yields CASSFPGVPETQYF. Variable domain in full (rest from reference TRBV13 and TRBJ2-5): AAGVIQSPRHLIKEKRETATLKCYPIPRHDTVYWYQQGPGQDPQFLISFYEKMQSDKGSIPDRFSAQQFSDYHSELNMSSLELGDSALYFCASSFPGVPETQYFGPGTRLLVL.

The CDR3 DNA is TGCGCCAGCAGCCCCACTCCTCAGGGGGCCGCTGAAGCTTTCTTT. It translates to CASSPTPQGAAEAFF. The chain has TRBV5-1 and TRBJ1-1; 8 bases fit TRBD1. Germline V gene sequence: CDR1 SGHRS, CDR2 YFSETQ. With V trimmed by 4 bases and J by 6 bases, 11 bases remained unmatched. This CDR3 comprises 15 residues.

V is TRBV6-5 and J is TRBJ1-2; 11 positions agree with TRBD1. Unmatched junction bases numbered 6, after V lost 3 bases and J lost 6 bases. CDR1 and CDR2 from the germline V gene are MNHEY and SVGAGI. This CDR3 contains 15 residues. DNA of the CDR3: TGTGCCAGCAGTTATAGGGGACAGGGGGTGAATGGCTACACCTTC. This gives the protein CASSYRGQGVNGYTF.

V is TRBV13 and J is TRBJ1-2, with 11 bases fitting TRBD1. The CDR3 is 17 residues long. CDR1 PRHDT and CDR2 FYEKMQ come from the germline V gene (reference sequence). The J segment lost 4 bases and the V segment lost 4 bases, leaving 11 bases of the junction unmatched. CDR3 coding DNA: TGTGCCAGCAGCTCGAGGGACAGGGGGTTCATGGGCTATGGCTACACCTTC. It encodes CASSSRDRGFMGYGYTF. Filled out from reference TRBV13 and TRBJ1-2, the complete variable domain reads AAGVIQSPRHLIKEKRETATLKCYPIPRHDTVYWYQQGPGQDPQFLISFYEKMQSDKGSIPDRFSAQQFSDYHSELNMSSLELGDSALYFCASSSRDRGFMGYGYTFGSGTRLTVV.

The rearrangement links TRBV5-1 to TRBJ2-1; D gene uncertain. V was pared by 0 bases and J by 0 bases, with 10 bases between. The germline V gene has CDR1 SGHRS and CDR2 YFSETQ. This CDR3 comprises 16 residues. The CDR3 is CASSLAPPISYNEQFF. The CDR3 DNA is TGCGCCAGCAGCTTGGCCCCCCCCATCTCCTACAATGAGCAGTTCTTC.

This chain connects TRBV19 to TRBJ2-3, with D unclear. CDR3 length: 15 residues. The V and J ends lost 3 bases and 0 bases respectively, with 10 bases between them. Germline V lookup: CDR1 LNHDA, CDR2 SQIVND (reference sequence). CDR3 sequence: CASSMMSASTDTQYF. CDR3 DNA: TGTGCCAGTAGTATGATGAGCGCCAGCACAGATACGCAGTATTTT.